A selection of T cell receptor beta chains follows, all from one sample in a study of T cell changes during pregnancy in multiple sclerosis. The data were produced by immunoSEQ multiplex PCR, yet TCRdb's version contains in-frame clones alone and is incomplete. Among about 110,000 clones, about 90% were seen once, and the ten largest hold roughly 1.6%. Sequenced material: peripheral blood, taken before pregnancy. These receptors came from a female donor with multiple sclerosis, enrolled in a pregnancy study. The CDR3 runs from the conserved cysteine through the conserved F or W. D genes are given only for firm matches. Clone size is shown for a subset of rows, as once, few, many or a class of expanded clone.

>TRBJ2-5|TRBD2|TRBV13|NA
CASSLGTPTSGGALGETQYF
TGTGCCAGCAGCTTAGGAACTCCGACTAGCGGGGGGGCTCTTGGAGAGACCCAGTACTTC
>TRBJ1-1|NA|TRBV18|NA
CASSPNIKGYEAFF
TGTGCCAGCTCACCAAATATAAAGGGGTATGAAGCTTTCTTT
>TRBJ2-1|NA|TRBV7-9|NA
CASRSASPDNEQFF
TGTGCCAGCAGATCAGCTAGTCCCGACAATGAGCAGTTCTTC
>TRBJ1-4|NA|TRBV5-6|NA
CASSLGSGNEKLFF
TGTGCCAGCAGCTTGGGATCCGGGAATGAAAAACTGTTTTTT
>TRBJ1-1|NA|TRBV7-2|NA
CASSPGHGMNTEAFF
TGTGCCAGCAGCCCGGGACACGGAATGAACACTGAAGCTTTCTTT
>TRBJ2-5|NA|TRBV11-2|once
CASSPPRGFQETQYF
TGTGCCAGCAGCCCACCCCGGGGTTTCCAAGAGACCCAGTACTTC
>TRBJ2-5|TRBD1|TRBV11-3|once
CASSPGGQEETQYF
TGTGCCAGCAGCCCAGGAGGACAGGAAGAGACCCAGTACTTC
>TRBJ2-3|NA|TRBV28|NA
CASSGLGGTSSTDTQYF
TGTGCCAGCAGTGGACTAGGGGGGACGTCTAGCACAGATACGCAGTATTTT
>TRBJ1-6|NA|TRBV28|NA
CASSALRGSPLHF
TGTGCCAGCAGTGCTCTACGGGGTTCACCCCTCCACTTT
>TRBJ1-4|NA|TRBV6-6|NA
CASSYRQVNEKLFF
TGTGCCAGCAGTTATCGACAGGTGAATGAAAAACTGTTTTTT
>TRBJ2-3|NA|TRBV7-9|NA
CASSFDTGHDTQYF
TGTGCCAGCAGCTTTGATACAGGGCACGATACGCAGTATTTT
>TRBJ2-3|TRBD1|TRBV5-1|NA
CASSLLGQGTDTQYF
TGCGCCAGCAGCCTGCTGGGACAGGGAACAGATACGCAGTATTTT
>TRBJ1-5|NA|TRBV27|NA
CASSLGGVGQPQHF
TGTGCCAGCAGTTTAGGCGGGGTTGGGCAGCCCCAGCATTTT
>TRBJ2-6|NA|TRBV7-2|NA
CASSLSSGLSSGANVLTF
TGTGCCAGCAGCTTAAGTTCAGGGCTTAGCTCTGGGGCCAACGTCCTGACTTTC
>TRBJ1-1|NA|TRBV6-6|once
CASKPGAQYTEAFF
TGTGCCAGCAAGCCAGGGGCGCAATACACTGAAGCTTTCTTT
>TRBJ1-4|TRBD1|TRBV6-6|NA
CASSRDRADEKLFF
TGTGCCAGCTCCCGGGACAGGGCGGATGAAAAACTGTTTTTT
>TRBJ2-4|NA|TRBV5-1|NA
CASSLLGAGNIQYF
TGCGCCAGCAGCTTGTTGGGGGCGGGAAACATTCAGTACTTC
>TRBJ1-1|NA|TRBV5-4|NA
CASSYGTTGRAFF
TGTGCCAGCAGCTACGGGACAACCGGACGGGCTTTCTTT
>TRBJ2-7|TRBD1|TRBV5-6|NA
CASSLAVRGRGPEQYF
TGTGCCAGCAGCTTGGCTGTTCGAGGCAGGGGGCCCGAGCAGTACTTC
>TRBJ1-4|NA|TRBV5-8|NA
CASSLLRNNEKLFF
TGTGCCAGCAGCTTGCTCAGGAATAATGAAAAACTGTTTTTT
>TRBJ2-7|NA|TRBV11-1|once
CASSLVGSGYEQYF
TGTGCCAGCAGCTTAGTGGGATCGGGATACGAGCAGTACTTC
>TRBJ2-2|NA|TRBV11-3|NA
CASSIGGSFGELFF
TGTGCCAGCAGCATAGGAGGTAGTTTCGGGGAGCTGTTTTTT
>TRBJ2-1|NA|TRBV7-6|NA
CASSLSADPYNEQFF
TGTGCCAGCAGCTTAAGTGCGGATCCCTACAATGAGCAGTTCTTC
>TRBJ2-1|TRBD2|TRBV7-2|NA
CASSLLAGVEQFF
TGTGCCAGCAGCTTACTAGCGGGAGTTGAGCAGTTCTTC
>TRBJ2-7|NA|TRBV6-5|NA
CASRRGPTEEQYF
TGTGCCAGCAGAAGGGGCCCGACGGAAGAGCAGTACTTC
>TRBJ2-2|NA|TRBV11-2|NA
CASSFAQTGELFF
TGTGCCAGCAGCTTCGCACAGACCGGGGAGCTGTTTTTT
>TRBJ1-1|NA|TRBV2|NA
CASSFQVGTEAFF
TGTGCCAGCAGCTTCCAGGTGGGCACTGAAGCTTTCTTT
>TRBJ1-2|NA|TRBV28|NA
CASSRGFDGYTF
TGTGCCAGCAGCCGGGGGTTCGATGGCTACACCTTC
>TRBJ1-1|NA|TRBV9|NA
CASSAQPRQTDEAFF
TGTGCCAGCAGCGCCCAACCCCGACAGACTGATGAAGCTTTCTTT
>TRBJ1-1|TRBD1|TRBV27|NA
CASSLSGQAPFLGTEAFF
TGTGCCAGCAGTTTATCGGGACAGGCGCCCTTTTTGGGGACTGAAGCTTTCTTT
>TRBJ1-5|NA|TRBV7-8|NA
CASSLAGGRSNQPQHF
TGTGCCAGCAGCTTAGCGGGAGGGAGAAGCAATCAGCCCCAGCATTTT
>TRBJ1-5|TRBD1|TRBV6-5|NA
CASSYGTGNQPQHF
TGTGCCAGCAGTTATGGGACAGGTAATCAGCCCCAGCATTTT
>TRBJ1-2|TRBD1|TRBV15|NA
CATSRGTGVVGYTF
TGTGCCACCAGCAGAGGGACAGGGGTTGTCGGCTACACCTTC